This T cell receptor (beta chain) was captured in a study of identical twins. Regarding the study as a whole: The abundant beta clonotypes from cord blood had fewer insertions, and memory repertoires had none of this.

Unmatched junction bases numbered 11, after V lost 8 bases and J lost 4 bases. The CDR3 covers 15 residues. Germline V lookup: CDR1 SEHNR, CDR2 FQNEAQ (reference sequence). This clonotype was picked up a small number of times. Antigen specificity is unknown. From the 5' RACE reads, TCRdb called clonotypes with MiXCR, one entry per CDR3 protein. The sample contains a few hundred thousand distinct CDR3 sequences, 9.6% of which appear only once. These data also formed part of another study, on yellow fever vaccine responses in identical twins.

Sequencing was done on a sample of PBMCs. This clonotype was obtained from a young woman in good health. This chain connects TRBV7-9 to TRBJ2-3; 8 bases line up with TRBD2. The CDR3 DNA reads TGTGCCAGCGGCCGGGGAGCGGGAGTTGCAGATACGCAGTATTTT. Protein product: CASGRGAGVADTQYF.